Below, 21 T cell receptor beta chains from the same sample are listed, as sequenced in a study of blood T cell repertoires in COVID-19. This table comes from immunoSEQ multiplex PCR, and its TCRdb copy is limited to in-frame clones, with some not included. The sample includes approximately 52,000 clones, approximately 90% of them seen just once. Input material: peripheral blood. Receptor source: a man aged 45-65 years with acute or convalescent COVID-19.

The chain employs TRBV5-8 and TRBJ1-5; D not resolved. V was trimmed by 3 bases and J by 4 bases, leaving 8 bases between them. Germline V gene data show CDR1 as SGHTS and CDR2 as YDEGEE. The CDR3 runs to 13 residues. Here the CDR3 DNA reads TGTGCCAGCAGCTCGCAGGTGAATCAGCCCCAGCATTTT. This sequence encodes CASSSQVNQPQHF.

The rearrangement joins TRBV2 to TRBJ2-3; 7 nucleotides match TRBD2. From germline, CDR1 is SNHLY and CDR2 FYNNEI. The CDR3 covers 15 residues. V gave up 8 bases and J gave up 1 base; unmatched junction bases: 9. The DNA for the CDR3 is TGTGCCAGCTTCGAGGCGGGAGTCGGCACAGATACGCAGTATTTT. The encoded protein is CASFEAGVGTDTQYF.

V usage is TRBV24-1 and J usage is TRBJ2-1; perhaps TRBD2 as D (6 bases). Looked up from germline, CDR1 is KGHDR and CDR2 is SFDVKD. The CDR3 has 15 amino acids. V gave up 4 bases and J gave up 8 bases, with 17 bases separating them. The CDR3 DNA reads TGTGCCACCAGTGACCGGGGACGGACTATCTATGAGCAGTTCTTC. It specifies CATSDRGRTIYEQFF.

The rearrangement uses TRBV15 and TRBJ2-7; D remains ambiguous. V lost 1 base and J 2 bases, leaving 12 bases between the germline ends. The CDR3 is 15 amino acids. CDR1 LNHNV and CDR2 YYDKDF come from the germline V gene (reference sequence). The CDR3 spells CATSRVETFPYEQYF. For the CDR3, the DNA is TGTGCCACCAGCAGAGTAGAGACATTCCCCTACGAGCAGTACTTC.

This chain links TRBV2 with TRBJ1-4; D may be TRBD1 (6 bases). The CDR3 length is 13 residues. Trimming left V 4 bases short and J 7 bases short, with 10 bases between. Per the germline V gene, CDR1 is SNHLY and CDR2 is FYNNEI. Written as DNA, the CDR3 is TGTGCCAGCAGTGGAGGGGGGGCTGAAAAACTGTTTTTT. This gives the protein CASSGGGAEKLFF.

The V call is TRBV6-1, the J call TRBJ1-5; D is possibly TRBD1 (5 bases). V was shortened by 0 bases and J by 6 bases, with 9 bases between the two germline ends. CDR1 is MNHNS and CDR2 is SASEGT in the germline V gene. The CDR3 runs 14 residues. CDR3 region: CASSEAGGGQPQHF. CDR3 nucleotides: TGTGCCAGCAGTGAAGCCGGGGGGGGTCAGCCCCAGCATTTT.

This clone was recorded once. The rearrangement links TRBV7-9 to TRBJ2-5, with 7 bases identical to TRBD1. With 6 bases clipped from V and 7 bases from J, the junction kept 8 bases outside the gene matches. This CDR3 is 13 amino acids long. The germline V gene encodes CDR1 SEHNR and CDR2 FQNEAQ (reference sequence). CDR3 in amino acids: CASSWDSFGTQYF. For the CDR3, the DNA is TGTGCCAGCAGTTGGGACAGTTTTGGGACCCAGTACTTC.

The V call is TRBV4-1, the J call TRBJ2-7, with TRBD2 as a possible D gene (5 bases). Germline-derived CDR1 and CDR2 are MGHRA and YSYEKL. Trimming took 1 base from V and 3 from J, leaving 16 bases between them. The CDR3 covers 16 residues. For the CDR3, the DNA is TGCGCCAGCAGCCAAGTGGCAGGAGGCAGGCTCTACGAGCAGTACTTC. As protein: CASSQVAGGRLYEQYF.

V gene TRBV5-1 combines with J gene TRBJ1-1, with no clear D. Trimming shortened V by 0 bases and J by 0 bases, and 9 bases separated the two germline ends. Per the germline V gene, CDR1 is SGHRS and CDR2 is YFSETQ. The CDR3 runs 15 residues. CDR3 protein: CASSLDAAVNTEAFF. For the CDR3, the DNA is TGCGCCAGCAGCTTGGATGCGGCGGTGAACACTGAAGCTTTCTTT.

The DNA for the CDR3 is TGTGCCAGCTCACCAGTAGCTAGACGGGCAACTAATGAAAAACTGTTTTTT. Translated: CASSPVARRATNEKLFF. The rearrangement uses TRBV18 and TRBJ1-4; D unresolved. The CDR3 is 17 amino acids. Germline V gives CDR1 KGHSH, CDR2 LQKENI. V was cut by 2 bases and J by 0 bases, with 13 bases left in between.

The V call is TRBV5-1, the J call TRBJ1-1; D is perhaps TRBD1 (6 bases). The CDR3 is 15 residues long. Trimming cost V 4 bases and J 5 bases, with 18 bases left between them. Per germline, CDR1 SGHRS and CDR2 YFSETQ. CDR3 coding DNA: TGCGCCAGCAGCCCGGCAGGGGCCCAGGGGACTGAAGCTTTCTTT. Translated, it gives CASSPAGAQGTEAFF.

As DNA, the CDR3 is TGTGCCGGCCCCAGAAGAAGTGTCTATGGCTACACCTTC. It codes for CAGPRRSVYGYTF. The chain uses TRBV30 and TRBJ1-2; D gene ambiguous. The CDR3 length is 13 residues. CDR1 GTSNPN and CDR2 SVGIG come from the germline V gene (reference sequence). Trimming pared 8 bases from V and 4 bases from J, leaving 17 bases between.

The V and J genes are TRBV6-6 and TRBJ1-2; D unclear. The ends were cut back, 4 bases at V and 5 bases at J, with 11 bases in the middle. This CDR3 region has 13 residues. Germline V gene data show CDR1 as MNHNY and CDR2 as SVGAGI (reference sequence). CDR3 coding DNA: TGTGCCAGCAGTTCCGGGATTCCTTATGGCTACACCTTC. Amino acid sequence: CASSSGIPYGYTF.

This chain's CDR3 is CSVGVSAGTGELFF. CDR3 coding DNA: TGCAGCGTTGGGGTGTCAGCCGGGACCGGGGAGCTGTTTTTT. This rearrangement joins TRBV29-1 to TRBJ2-2, with D hard to call. Trimming shortened V by 4 bases and J by 5 bases, and 14 bases separated the two germline ends. Germline-derived CDR1 and CDR2 are SQVTM and ANQGSEA. There are 14 residues in the CDR3.

For the CDR3, the DNA is TGCAGCGCCGTACAGGGGAGGACTGAAGCTTTCTTT. As protein: CSAVQGRTEAFF. The rearrangement links TRBV29-1 to TRBJ1-1; TRBD1 matches 7 bases. J gave up 5 bases and V 7 bases, and 7 bases lay outside the gene matches. The CDR3 consists of 12 residues. Germline loops: CDR1 SQVTM, CDR2 ANQGSEA.

The CDR3 reads CASSGTSSSYEQYF. The CDR3, as DNA: TGTGCCAGCAGCGGGACTTCAAGCTCCTACGAGCAGTACTTC. This chain connects TRBV7-9 to TRBJ2-7; possible D gene TRBD2, 6 bases. The germline gives CDR1 SEHNR, CDR2 FQNEAQ (reference sequence). Trimming removed 5 bases from V and 0 bases from J, with 11 bases in between. The CDR3 loop spans 14 amino acids.

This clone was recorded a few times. The DNA for the CDR3 is TGTGCCAGCAGCCCTGGTCTAGCGGGGGGGTGGAATGAGCAGTTCTTC. Translation gives CASSPGLAGGWNEQFF. The chain couples TRBV3-1 (or the pseudogene TRBV3-2) to TRBJ2-1, with 12 bases identical to TRBD2. The V gene end was trimmed by 4 bases and the J gene end by 7 bases; junction bases not matched to a gene: 8. Germline V gene lookup returns CDR1 LGHDT and CDR2 YNNKEL (reference sequence). CDR3 length: 16 residues.

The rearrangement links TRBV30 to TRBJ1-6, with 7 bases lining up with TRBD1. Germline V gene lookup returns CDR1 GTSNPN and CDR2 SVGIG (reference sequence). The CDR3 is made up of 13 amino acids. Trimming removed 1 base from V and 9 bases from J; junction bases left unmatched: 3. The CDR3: CAWSGQGFSPLHF. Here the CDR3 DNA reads TGTGCCTGGAGTGGACAGGGTTTTTCACCCCTCCACTTT.

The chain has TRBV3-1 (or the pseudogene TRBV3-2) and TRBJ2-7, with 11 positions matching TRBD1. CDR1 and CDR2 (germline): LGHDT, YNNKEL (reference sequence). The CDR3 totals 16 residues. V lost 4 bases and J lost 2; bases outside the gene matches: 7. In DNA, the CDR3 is TGTGCCAGCAGCCGATCCGGGACAGGGGGGGCCTACGAGCAGTACTTC. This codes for CASSRSGTGGAYEQYF.

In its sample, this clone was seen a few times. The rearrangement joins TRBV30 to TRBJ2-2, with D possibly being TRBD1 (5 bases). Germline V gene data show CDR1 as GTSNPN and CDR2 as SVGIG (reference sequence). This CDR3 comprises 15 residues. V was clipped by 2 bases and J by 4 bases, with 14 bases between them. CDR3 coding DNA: TGTGCCTGGAGTCAGTCAGGGTCTTTCACCGGGGAGCTGTTTTTT. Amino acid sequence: CAWSQSGSFTGELFF. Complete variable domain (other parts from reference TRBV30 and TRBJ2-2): SQTIHQWPATLVQPVGSPLSLECTVEGTSNPNLYWYRQAAGRGLQLLFYSVGIGQISSEVPQNLSASRPQDRQFILSSKKLLLSDSGFYLCAWSQSGSFTGELFFGEGSRLTVL.

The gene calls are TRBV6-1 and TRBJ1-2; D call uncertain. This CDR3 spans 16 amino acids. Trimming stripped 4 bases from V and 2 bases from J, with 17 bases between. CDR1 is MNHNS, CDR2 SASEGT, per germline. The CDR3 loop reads CASSATRSRGNYGYTF. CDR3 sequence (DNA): TGTGCCAGCAGTGCGACGCGATCTCGAGGGAACTATGGCTACACCTTC.